These T cell receptor beta chains were read from a single sample in a study of blood T cell repertoires in COVID-19. Libraries were prepared by immunoSEQ multiplex PCR; TCRdb keeps only in-frame clonotypes and omits some of them. The data hold about 260,000 clones, with approximately 91% observed a single time. The sample consisted of peripheral blood. These receptors originate from a human donor in a cohort sampled during active COVID-19. Both conserved end residues are part of each CDR3.

J: TRBJ1-2
V: TRBV7-2
CDR3: CASSLGSGGGNYTF

J: TRBJ1-5
V: TRBV21-1
CDR3: CASSKAAGDSNQPQHF

J: TRBJ2-3
V: TRBV4-2
CDR3: CASSRSKRDTQYF

J: TRBJ1-6
V: TRBV28
CDR3: CASSFASSYNSPLHF

J: TRBJ2-7
V: TRBV4-2
CDR3: CASRPTWERDEQYF

J: TRBJ2-7
V: TRBV19
CDR3: CASSGGSEGVPFYEQYF

J: TRBJ2-7
V: TRBV5-1
CDR3: CASSNPPGEQYF

J: TRBJ1-3
V: TRBV15
CDR3: CATSLSGNTIYF

J: TRBJ2-1
V: TRBV5-1
CDR3: CASTSKGHTGGDPSNEQFF

J: TRBJ2-7
V: TRBV6-1
CDR3: CASSEDRGSGYEQYF

J: TRBJ2-7
V: TRBV25-1
CDR3: CASSETSGMYEQYF

J: TRBJ2-3
V: TRBV28
CDR3: CASSPPTPLGGDTQYF

J: TRBJ2-5
V: TRBV29-1
CDR3: CSVRGREGETQYF

J: TRBJ1-3
V: TRBV29-1
CDR3: CSGGQSSGNTIYF

J: TRBJ1-1
V: TRBV9
CDR3: CASSVSLNTEAFF

J: TRBJ1-1
V: TRBV28
CDR3: CASSLVGALAMNTEAFF

J: TRBJ1-1
V: TRBV6-2/TRBV6-3
CDR3: CASSYWTGGQTEAFF

J: TRBJ1-1
V: TRBV25-1
CDR3: CASSESGNTEAFF

J: TRBJ2-3
V: TRBV7-7
CDR3: CASSLGAPGGTDTQYF

J: TRBJ2-7
V: TRBV5-1
CDR3: CASTKGGGYEQYF

J: TRBJ1-1
V: TRBV19
CDR3: CASSIAGGSRLNTEAFF

J: TRBJ2-7
V: TRBV12-3/TRBV12-4
CDR3: CASSSGLANEQYF

J: TRBJ2-7
V: TRBV9
CDR3: CASSNQYEQYF

J: TRBJ2-7
V: TRBV9
CDR3: CANTKVTVTYEQYF

J: TRBJ1-1
V: TRBV4-3
CDR3: CASSQGMWSGRANTEAFF

J: TRBJ2-1
V: TRBV9
CDR3: CASKKASGNEQFF

J: TRBJ1-1
V: TRBV5-1
CDR3: CASSYADRAEAFF

J: TRBJ2-7
V: TRBV10-3
CDR3: CAISPQGWEQYF

J: TRBJ1-1
V: TRBV6-2/TRBV6-3
CDR3: CASSWSLGTEAFF

J: TRBJ2-7
V: TRBV7-2
CDR3: CASSSDSVSYEQYF

J: TRBJ2-3
V: TRBV4-1
CDR3: CASSPGHQGSTDTQYF

J: TRBJ2-7
V: TRBV4-1
CDR3: CASSQPGLKAFYEQYF

J: TRBJ2-7
V: TRBV30
CDR3: CAWSVGSGGAAYEQYF

J: TRBJ1-1
V: TRBV6-5
CDR3: CASSYMTGHTEAFF

J: TRBJ1-2
V: TRBV7-9
CDR3: CASSQDGGVWGYTF

J: TRBJ2-3
V: TRBV24-1
CDR3: CATSTQAGSTDTQYF

J: TRBJ2-2
V: TRBV19
CDR3: CATKRSTGELFF

J: TRBJ2-3
V: TRBV6-2/TRBV6-3
CDR3: CASSDTSGRGRDTQYF

J: TRBJ2-1
V: TRBV9
CDR3: CASSVDGERRLYNEQFF

J: TRBJ1-2
V: TRBV19
CDR3: CASSRGQVIGSYYGYTF

J: TRBJ2-7
V: TRBV11-2
CDR3: CASSLEGRGNAYEQYF

J: TRBJ2-5
V: TRBV28
CDR3: CASSLSGSLKTQYF

J: TRBJ1-5
V: TRBV6-5
CDR3: CASRPGGPTDQPQHF

J: TRBJ2-1
V: TRBV7-6
CDR3: CASSLRLAGGPIDNEQFF

J: TRBJ2-1
V: TRBV7-2
CDR3: CASSEGLGSYNEQFF

J: TRBJ1-1
V: TRBV11-2
CDR3: CASSLYQATEAFF

J: TRBJ2-7
V: TRBV7-9
CDR3: CASLPETSGRHEQYF

J: TRBJ2-7
V: TRBV18
CDR3: CASSPGRGYEQYF

J: TRBJ1-1
V: TRBV30
CDR3: CAPPRVNTEAFF

J: TRBJ2-3
V: TRBV9
CDR3: CASSYEGDTQYF

J: TRBJ1-1
V: TRBV7-9
CDR3: CASSLGGGAIMNTEAFF

J: TRBJ2-4
V: TRBV20-1
CDR3: CSASRQGNIQYF

J: TRBJ1-1
V: TRBV7-9
CDR3: CASSFGGNTEAFF

J: TRBJ1-2
V: TRBV25-1
CDR3: CASSEAGGVSRYGYTF

J: TRBJ2-7
V: TRBV7-2
CDR3: CASSSQAWTGGYEQYF

J: TRBJ2-7
V: TRBV21-1
CDR3: CASSKEARGSYEQYF

J: TRBJ1-4
V: TRBV6-2/TRBV6-3
CDR3: CASSRYDGKLFF

J: TRBJ1-1
V: TRBV6-5
CDR3: CASRTPGNTEAFF